This T cell receptor beta chain appears in the sequencing data of a study of cytomegalovirus exposure and HLA in healthy donors. The wider study: Findings of an earlier analysis included roughly 110 million unique TCR beta sequences from 180 million or so T cells.

Study-wide points: Reported findings show TCR beta sequences accurately forecast HLA-A and HLA-B alleles in most subjects. Later analysis identified about 18,000 TCR beta sequences associated with HLA alleles, using a false discovery rate threshold of 0.05.

Primers: 60 Vbeta forward and 13 Jbeta reverse. TCRdb keeps only in-frame clones here, not all; method: immunoSEQ multiplex PCR. The sample includes some 120,000 clones, approximately 60% seen only once; the top ten take 2.2%. From germline, CDR1 is SGHNT and CDR2 YYREEE (reference sequence). Unmatched junction bases numbered 3, after V lost 3 bases and J lost 5 bases. This CDR3 is 14 amino acids long. Points on this clone: Its antigen remains unknown.

The chain links TRBV5-4 to TRBJ1-4; 8 positions match TRBD1. Material: PBMCs. The TCR was taken from a woman in her twenties or thirties in good health and CMV-seronegative. CDR3 amino acids: CASSSDRENEKLFF. In DNA form, the CDR3 reads TGTGCCAGCAGCTCGGACAGGGAGAATGAAAAACTGTTTTTT.